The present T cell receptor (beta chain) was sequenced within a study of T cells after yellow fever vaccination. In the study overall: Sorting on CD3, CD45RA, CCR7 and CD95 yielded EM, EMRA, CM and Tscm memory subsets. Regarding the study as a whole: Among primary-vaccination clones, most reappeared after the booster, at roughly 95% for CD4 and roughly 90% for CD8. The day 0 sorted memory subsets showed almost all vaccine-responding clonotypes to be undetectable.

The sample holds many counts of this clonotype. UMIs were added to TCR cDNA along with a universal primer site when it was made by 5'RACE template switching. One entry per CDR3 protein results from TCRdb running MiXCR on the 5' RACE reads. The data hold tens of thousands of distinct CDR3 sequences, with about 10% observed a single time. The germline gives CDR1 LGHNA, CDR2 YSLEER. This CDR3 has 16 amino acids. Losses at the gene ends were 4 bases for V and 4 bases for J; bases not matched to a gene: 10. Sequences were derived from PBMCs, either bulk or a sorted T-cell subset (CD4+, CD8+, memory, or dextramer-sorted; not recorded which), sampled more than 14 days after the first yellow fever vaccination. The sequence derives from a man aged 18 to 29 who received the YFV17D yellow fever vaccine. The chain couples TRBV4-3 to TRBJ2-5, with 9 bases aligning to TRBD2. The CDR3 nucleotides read TGCGCCAGCAGCCCAACCTATAGCGGGGGAGGAGAGACCCAGTACTTC. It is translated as CASSPTYSGGGETQYF.